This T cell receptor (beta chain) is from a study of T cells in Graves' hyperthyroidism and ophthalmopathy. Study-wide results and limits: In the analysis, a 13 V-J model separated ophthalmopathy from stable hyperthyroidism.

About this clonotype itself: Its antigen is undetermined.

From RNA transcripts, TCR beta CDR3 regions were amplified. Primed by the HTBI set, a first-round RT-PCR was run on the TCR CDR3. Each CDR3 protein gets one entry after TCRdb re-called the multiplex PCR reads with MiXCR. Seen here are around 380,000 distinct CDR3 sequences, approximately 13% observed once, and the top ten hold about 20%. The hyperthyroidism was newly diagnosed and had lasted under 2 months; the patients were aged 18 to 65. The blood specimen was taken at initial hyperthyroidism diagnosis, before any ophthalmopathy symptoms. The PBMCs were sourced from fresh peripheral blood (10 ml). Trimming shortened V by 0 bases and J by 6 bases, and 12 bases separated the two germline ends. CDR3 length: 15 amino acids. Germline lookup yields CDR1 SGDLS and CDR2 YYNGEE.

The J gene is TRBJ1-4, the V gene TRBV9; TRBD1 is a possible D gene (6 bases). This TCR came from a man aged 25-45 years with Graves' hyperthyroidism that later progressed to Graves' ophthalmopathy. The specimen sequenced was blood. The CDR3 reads CASSVAPGTYEKLFF. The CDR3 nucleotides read TGTGCCAGCAGCGTAGCCCCGGGGACATATGAAAAACTGTTTTTT. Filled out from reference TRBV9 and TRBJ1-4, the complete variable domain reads DSGVTQTPKHLITATGQRVTLRCSPRSGDLSVYWYQQSLDQGLQFLIQYYNGEERAKGNILERFSAQQFPDLHSELNLSSLELGDSALYFCASSVAPGTYEKLFFGSGTQLSVL.